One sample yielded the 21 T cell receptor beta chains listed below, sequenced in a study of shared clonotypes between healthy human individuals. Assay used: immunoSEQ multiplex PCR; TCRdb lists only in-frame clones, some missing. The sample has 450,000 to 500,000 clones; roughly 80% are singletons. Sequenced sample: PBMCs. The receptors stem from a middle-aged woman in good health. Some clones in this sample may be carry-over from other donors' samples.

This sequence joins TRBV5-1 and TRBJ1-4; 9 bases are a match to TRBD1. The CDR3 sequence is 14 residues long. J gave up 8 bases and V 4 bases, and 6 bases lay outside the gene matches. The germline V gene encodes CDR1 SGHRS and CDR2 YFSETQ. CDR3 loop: CASSITGGREKLFF. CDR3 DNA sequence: TGCGCCAGCAGCATTACAGGGGGCCGGGAAAAACTGTTTTTT.

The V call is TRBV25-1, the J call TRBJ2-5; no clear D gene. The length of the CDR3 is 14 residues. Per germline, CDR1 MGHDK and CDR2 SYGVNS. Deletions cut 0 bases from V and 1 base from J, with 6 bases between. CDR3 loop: CASSEYASQETQYF. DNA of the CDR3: TGTGCCAGCAGTGAATACGCAAGCCAAGAGACCCAGTACTTC.

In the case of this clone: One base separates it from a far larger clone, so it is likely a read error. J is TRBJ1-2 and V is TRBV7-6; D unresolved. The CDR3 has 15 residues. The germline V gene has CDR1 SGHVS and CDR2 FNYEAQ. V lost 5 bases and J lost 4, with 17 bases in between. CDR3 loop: CASSPDMVWFYGYTF. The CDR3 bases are TGTGCCAGCAGCCCCGACATGGTTTGGTTCTATGGCTACACCTTC.

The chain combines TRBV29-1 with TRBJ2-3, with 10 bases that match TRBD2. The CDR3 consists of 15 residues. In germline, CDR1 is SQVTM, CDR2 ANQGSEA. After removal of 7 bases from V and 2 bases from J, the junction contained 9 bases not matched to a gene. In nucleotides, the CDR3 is TGCAGCGCTAATAAAGCGGGAGGGCCCACAGATACGCAGTATTTT. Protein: CSANKAGGPTDTQYF.

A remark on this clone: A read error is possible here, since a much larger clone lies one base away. The CDR3 DNA follows: TGTGCCAGCATCCGAGCCAGGGGCGCAGGAGAGACCCAGTACTTC. It yields the protein CASIRARGAGETQYF. The chain uses TRBV6-1 and TRBJ2-5; a weak D match, TRBD1 (6 bases). Trimming shortened V by 7 bases and J by 4 bases, and 19 bases separated the two germline ends. The germline gives CDR1 MNHNS, CDR2 SASEGT. The CDR3 is 15 amino acids.

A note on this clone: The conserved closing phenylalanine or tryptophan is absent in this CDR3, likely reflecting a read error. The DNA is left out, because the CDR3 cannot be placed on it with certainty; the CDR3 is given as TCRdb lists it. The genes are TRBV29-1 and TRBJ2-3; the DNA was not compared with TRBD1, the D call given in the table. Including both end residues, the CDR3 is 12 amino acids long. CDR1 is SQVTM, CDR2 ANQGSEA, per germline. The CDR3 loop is CSVEETGHTLFL.

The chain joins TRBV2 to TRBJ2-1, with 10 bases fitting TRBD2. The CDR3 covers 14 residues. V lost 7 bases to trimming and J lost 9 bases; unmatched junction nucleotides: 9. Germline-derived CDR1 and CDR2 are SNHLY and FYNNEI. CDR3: CASMPGLATGEQFF. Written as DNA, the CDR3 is TGTGCCAGCATGCCGGGACTAGCGACCGGTGAGCAGTTCTTC.

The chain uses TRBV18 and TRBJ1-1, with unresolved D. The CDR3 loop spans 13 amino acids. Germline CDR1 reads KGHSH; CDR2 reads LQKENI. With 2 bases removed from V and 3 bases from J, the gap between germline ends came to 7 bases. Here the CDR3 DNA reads TGTGCCAGCTCACCATCCGGGGACACTGAAGCTTTCTTT. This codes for CASSPSGDTEAFF.

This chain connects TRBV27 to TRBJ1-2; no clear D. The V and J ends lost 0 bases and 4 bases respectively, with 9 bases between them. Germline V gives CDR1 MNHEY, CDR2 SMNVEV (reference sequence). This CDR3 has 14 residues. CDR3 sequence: CASSLSDPAYGYTF. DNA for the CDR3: TGTGCCAGCAGTTTATCCGACCCCGCCTATGGCTACACCTTC.

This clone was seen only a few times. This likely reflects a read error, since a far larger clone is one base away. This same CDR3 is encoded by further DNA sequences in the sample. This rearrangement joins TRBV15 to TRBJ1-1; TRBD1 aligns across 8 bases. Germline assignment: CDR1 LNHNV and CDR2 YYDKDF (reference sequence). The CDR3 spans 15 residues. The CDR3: CATSRGTGYFTEAFF. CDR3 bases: TGTGCCACCAGCAGAGGGACAGGGTATTTCACTGAGGCTTTCTTT.

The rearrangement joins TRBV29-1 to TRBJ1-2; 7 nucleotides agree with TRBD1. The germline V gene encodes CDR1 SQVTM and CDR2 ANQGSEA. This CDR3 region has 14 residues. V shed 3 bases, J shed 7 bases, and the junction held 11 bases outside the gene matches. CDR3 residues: CSVEGQFDGVGYTF. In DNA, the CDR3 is TGCAGCGTTGAGGGACAGTTCGACGGCGTTGGCTACACCTTC. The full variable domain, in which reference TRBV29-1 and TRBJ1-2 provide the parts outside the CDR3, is SAVISQKPSRDICQRGTSLTIQCQVDSQVTMMFWYRQQPGQSLTLIATANQGSEATYESGFVIDKFPISRPNLTFSTLTVSNMSPEDSSIYLCSVEGQFDGVGYTFGSGTRLTVV.

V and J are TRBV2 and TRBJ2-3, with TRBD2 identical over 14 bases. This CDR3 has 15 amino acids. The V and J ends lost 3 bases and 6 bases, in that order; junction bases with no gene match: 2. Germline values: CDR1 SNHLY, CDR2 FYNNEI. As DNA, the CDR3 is TGTGCCAGCAGTGAGGGACTAGCGGGAGTGGATACGCAGTATTTT. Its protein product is CASSEGLAGVDTQYF. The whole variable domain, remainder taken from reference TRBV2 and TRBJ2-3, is EPEVTQTPSHQVTQMGQEVILRCVPISNHLYFYWYRQILGQKVEFLVSFYNNEISEKSEIFDDQFSVERPDGSNFTLKIRSTKLEDSAMYFCASSEGLAGVDTQYFGPGTRLTVL.

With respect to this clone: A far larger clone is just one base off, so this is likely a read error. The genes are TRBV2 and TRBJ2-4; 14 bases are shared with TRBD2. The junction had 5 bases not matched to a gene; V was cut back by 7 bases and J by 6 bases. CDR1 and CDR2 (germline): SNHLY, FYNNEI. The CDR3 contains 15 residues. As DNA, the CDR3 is TGTGCCAGCATCCAAGGGACTAGCGGGAGAAACATTCAGTACTTC. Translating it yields CASIQGTSGRNIQYF.

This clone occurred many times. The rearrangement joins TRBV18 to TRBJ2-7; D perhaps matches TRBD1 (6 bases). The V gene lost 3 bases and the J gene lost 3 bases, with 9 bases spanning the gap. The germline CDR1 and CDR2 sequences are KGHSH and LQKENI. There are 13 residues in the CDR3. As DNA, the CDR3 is TGTGCCAGCTCACCGGGGGCCCGCTACGAGCAGTACTTC. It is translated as CASSPGARYEQYF. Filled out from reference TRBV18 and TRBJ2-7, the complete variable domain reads NAGVMQNPRHLVRRRGQEARLRCSPMKGHSHVYWYRQLPEEGLKFMVYLQKENIIDESGMPKERFSAEFPKEGPSILRIQQVVRGDSAAYFCASSPGARYEQYFGPGTRLTVT.

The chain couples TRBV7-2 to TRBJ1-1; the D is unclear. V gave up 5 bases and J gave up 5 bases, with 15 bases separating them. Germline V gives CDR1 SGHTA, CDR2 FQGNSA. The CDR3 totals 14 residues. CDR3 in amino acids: CASSPPRWSTEAFF. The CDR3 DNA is TGTGCCAGCAGCCCCCCCCGGTGGTCAACTGAAGCTTTCTTT.

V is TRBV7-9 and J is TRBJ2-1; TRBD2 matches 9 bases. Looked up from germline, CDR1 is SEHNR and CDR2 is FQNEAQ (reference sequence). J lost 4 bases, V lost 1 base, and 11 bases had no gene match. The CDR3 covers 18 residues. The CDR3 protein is CASSLVGFSGSAYNEQFF. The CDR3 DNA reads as TGTGCCAGCAGCTTAGTCGGTTTTAGCGGGAGTGCTTACAATGAGCAGTTCTTC.

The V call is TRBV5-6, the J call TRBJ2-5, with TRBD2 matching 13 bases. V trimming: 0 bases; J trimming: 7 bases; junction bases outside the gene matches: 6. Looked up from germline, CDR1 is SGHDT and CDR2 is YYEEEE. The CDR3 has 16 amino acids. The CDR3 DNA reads TGTGCCAGCAGCTTGGGGACTAGCGGGGGCCTCGGGACCCAGTACTTC. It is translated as CASSLGTSGGLGTQYF.

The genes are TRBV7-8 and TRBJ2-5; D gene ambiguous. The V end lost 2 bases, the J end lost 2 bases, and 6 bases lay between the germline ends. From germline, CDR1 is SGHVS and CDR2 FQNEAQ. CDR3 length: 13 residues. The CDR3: CASSLSRQETQYF. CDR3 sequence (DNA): TGTGCCAGCAGCTTAAGCCGGCAAGAGACCCAGTACTTC.

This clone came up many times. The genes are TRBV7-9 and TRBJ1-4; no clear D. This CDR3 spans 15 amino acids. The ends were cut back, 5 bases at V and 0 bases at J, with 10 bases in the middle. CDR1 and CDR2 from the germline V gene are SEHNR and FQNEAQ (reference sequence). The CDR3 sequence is CASSGWVATNEKLFF. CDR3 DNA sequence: TGTGCCAGCAGCGGTTGGGTGGCAACTAATGAAAAACTGTTTTTT.

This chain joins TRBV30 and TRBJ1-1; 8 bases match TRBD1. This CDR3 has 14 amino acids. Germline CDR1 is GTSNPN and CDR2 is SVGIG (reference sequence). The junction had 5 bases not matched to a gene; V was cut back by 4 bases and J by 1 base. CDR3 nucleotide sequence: TGTGCCTGGACCAGGGACAGGCCGAACACTGAAGCTTTCTTT. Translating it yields CAWTRDRPNTEAFF.

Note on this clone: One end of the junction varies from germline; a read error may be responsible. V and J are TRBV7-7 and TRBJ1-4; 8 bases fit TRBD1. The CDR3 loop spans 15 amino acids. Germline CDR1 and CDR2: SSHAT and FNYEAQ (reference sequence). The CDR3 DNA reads TGTGCTAGCAGCCTCGGACAGGGCCTTAATGAAAAACTGTTTTTT. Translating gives CASSLGQGLNEKLFF.